Listed below are T cell receptor beta chains from one sample, sequenced in a study of T cells after posttransplantation cyclophosphamide. Here immunoSEQ multiplex PCR was the method, and the copy in TCRdb shows in-frame clones only, minus some. The sample contains some 11,000 clones, none of them singletons. The source material was PBMCs, sampled after allogeneic stem cell transplant with posttransplant cyclophosphamide. The receptors shown here come from a female patient in her 40s who received an allogeneic stem cell transplant from a related donor, was CMV-positive, and had no GVHD. The T cells may partly be graft donor cells. CDR3s include the opening cysteine and the closing phenylalanine or tryptophan. The D gene is left open where the match is weak. Size is stated for part of the rows, as once, few or many counts, or as a class when the clone is expanded.

j_call | clone_size | v_call | d_call | cdr3_nt | cdr3_aa
TRBJ2-1 | many | TRBV4-1 | NA | TGCGCCAGCAGCCAAGTAGCGGACTCCTACAATGAGCAGTTCTTC | CASSQVADSYNEQFF
TRBJ2-4 | many | TRBV7-9 | NA | TGTGCCAGCAGCTTAGGCGGGTCCAAAAACATTCAGTACTTC | CASSLGGSKNIQYF
TRBJ1-1 | many | TRBV11-2 | TRBD1 | TGTGCCAGCAGCCTATGGACAGGTCCGGTTAGCACTGAAGCTTTCTTT | CASSLWTGPVSTEAFF
TRBJ2-7 | large | TRBV5-5 | NA | TGTGCCAGCAGCCCCACCCCCGGACAGTTCTACGAGCAGTACTTC | CASSPTPGQFYEQYF
TRBJ2-5 | many | TRBV5-1 | TRBD1 | TGCGCCAGCAGCTTACAGGGGCGCCAAGAGACCCAGTACTTC | CASSLQGRQETQYF
TRBJ2-3 | many | TRBV11-2 | TRBD2 | TGTGCCAGCAGCCCATTTGGTAGCGGGGGGGGCGAAACAGATACGCAGTATTTT | CASSPFGSGGGETDTQYF
TRBJ2-1 | many | TRBV5-1 | NA | TGCGCCAGCTCTGGACAAGGTACGAGCAATGAGCAGTTCTTC | CASSGQGTSNEQFF
TRBJ2-7 | many | TRBV7-3 | TRBD1 | TGTGCCAGCAGCCCAAGAGGGGGCGGAGTCTACGAGCAGTACTTC | CASSPRGGGVYEQYF
TRBJ1-1 | many | TRBV10-3 | NA | TGTGCCATCAGGGCCCCCTGGGGAGGGGCTGAAGCTTTCTTT | CAIRAPWGGAEAFF
TRBJ2-7 | many | TRBV5-1 | TRBD1 | TGCGCCAGCAGACGACAGGGGGCTTACGAGCAGTACTTC | CASRRQGAYEQYF
TRBJ2-3 | many | TRBV6-1 | NA | TGTGCCAGCAAGAGGACTCAAGGAGATACGCAGTATTTT | CASKRTQGDTQYF
TRBJ1-4 | many | TRBV5-1 | TRBD1 | TGCGCCAGCAGCTTGCTCGGGACAGAAAATGAAAAACTGTTTTTT | CASSLLGTENEKLFF
TRBJ2-1 | many | TRBV5-1 | TRBD1 | TGCGCCAGCAGCTTAAGGACAGGGAATGAGCAGTTCTTC | CASSLRTGNEQFF
TRBJ2-3 | many | TRBV4-2 | TRBD2 | TGTGCCAGCAGCCAAGAGAATAGCGGGGCCACAGATACGCAGTATTTT | CASSQENSGATDTQYF
TRBJ2-7 | many | TRBV4-1 | NA | TGCGCCAGCAGCCAAGATCTGTTCGACGAGCAGTACTTC | CASSQDLFDEQYF
TRBJ2-2 | many | TRBV10-3 | TRBD2 | TGTGCCATCAGTGGTCTACTGGCTAGCGGGAAAAGGCTGAACACCGGGGAGCTGTTTTTT | CAISGLLASGKRLNTGELFF
TRBJ2-1 | few | TRBV25-1 | TRBD1 | TGTGCCAGCAGTGGGGGGGACAGGGGCCCCTCTTGGTTCAATGAGCAGTTCTTC | CASSGGDRGPSWFNEQFF
TRBJ1-1 | many | TRBV5-1 | TRBD1 | TGCGCCAGCAGCTTGTACAGGGGTGGGGGTGAAGCTTTCTTT | CASSLYRGGGEAFF
TRBJ2-3 | many | TRBV28 | TRBD2 | TGTGCCAGCAGTAGGACTAGCGGGTATAGCACAGATACGCAGTATTTT | CASSRTSGYSTDTQYF
TRBJ2-7 | few | TRBV7-9 | NA | TGTGCCAGCAGCTTACTAGGGGGACATAGGCTCTACGAGCAGTACTTC | CASSLLGGHRLYEQYF
TRBJ2-1 | many | TRBV10-3 | TRBD2 | TGTGCCATCGGGTCAAACTCGGGACTAGCGGGGAACAATGAGCAGTTCTTC | CAIGSNSGLAGNNEQFF
TRBJ2-2 | many | TRBV7-3 | NA | TGTGCCAGCAGCTTAAAAAGCGGTGCGAACACCGGGGAGCTGTTTTTT | CASSLKSGANTGELFF
TRBJ2-3 | many | TRBV10-3 | NA | TGTGCCATCATGGCAGGGGATAGTCCAGATACGCAGTATTTT | CAIMAGDSPDTQYF
TRBJ2-7 | many | TRBV10-3 | TRBD1 | TGTGCCATCCAGGGGTCTCTGCAGGGGGAATCCGAGCAGTACTTC | CAIQGSLQGESEQYF
TRBJ1-4 | many | TRBV5-1 | TRBD1 | TGCGCCAGCAGACCCGACAGGGTTGAAAAACTGTTTTTT | CASRPDRVEKLFF
TRBJ1-4 | many | TRBV9 | NA | TGTGCCAGCAGCGTAGCTGGAGGGTCCCCTAATGAAAAACTGTTTTTT | CASSVAGGSPNEKLFF
TRBJ1-4 | many | TRBV7-9 | NA | TGTGCCAGCAGTCGGGTTGCAACTAATGAAAAACTGTTTTTT | CASSRVATNEKLFF
TRBJ1-4 | many | TRBV6-6 | NA | TGTGCCAGCAGAGCTCACAGGGAAGGGGAAAAACTGTTTTTT | CASRAHREGEKLFF
TRBJ1-1 | many | TRBV7-9 | NA | TGTGCCAGCACCCCGGGGAGGGTTGAGACTGAAGCTTTCTTT | CASTPGRVETEAFF
TRBJ1-6 | many | TRBV6-4 | NA | TGTGCCAGCAGTGACAGGGGTCTATATAATTCACCCCTCCACTTT | CASSDRGLYNSPLHF
TRBJ1-5 | many | TRBV2 | TRBD1 | TGTGCCAGCAGTCAGACAGGGAAGCAGCCCCAGCATTTT | CASSQTGKQPQHF
TRBJ2-1 | many | TRBV27 | TRBD1 | TGTGCCAGCAGTCCCGGACAGGCCTACAATGAGCAGTTCTTC | CASSPGQAYNEQFF
TRBJ2-5 | many | TRBV6-1 | TRBD1 | TGTGCCAGGACCTTTAGTGACAGGGGGAAAGAGACCCAGTACTTC | CARTFSDRGKETQYF
TRBJ1-4 | many | TRBV5-1 | TRBD1 | TGCGCCAGCAGCTTGGCTACAGGGGCAACTAATGAAAAACTGTTTTTT | CASSLATGATNEKLFF
TRBJ1-1 | many | TRBV2 | NA | TGTGCCAGCAGGTGGGGACTCAGGGAGGTGTCGAACACTGAAGCTTTCTTT | CASRWGLREVSNTEAFF
TRBJ2-4 | many | TRBV29-1 | NA | TGCAGCGTTGAACCCTTAACAGGGAGCAACATTCAGTACTTC | CSVEPLTGSNIQYF
TRBJ2-1 | many | TRBV18 | TRBD2 | TGTGCCAGCTCCCTCGGGACTAGCGGAAGCTCCTACAATGAGCAGTTCTTC | CASSLGTSGSSYNEQFF
TRBJ1-4 | many | TRBV5-1 | NA | TGCGCCAGCAGCTTGGAGCTCGGTAATGAAAAACTGTTTTTT | CASSLELGNEKLFF
TRBJ1-2 | many | TRBV30 | NA | TGTGCCTGGGGAGGGTATGGCTATGGCTACACCTTC | CAWGGYGYGYTF
TRBJ1-1 | many | TRBV5-4 | TRBD1 | TGTGCCAGCAGCGCTAGGGGGCCTGAAGCTTTCTTT | CASSARGPEAFF
TRBJ2-1 | many | TRBV4-1 | NA | TGCGCCAGCAGCCAACGCGGGCTTAGCTCCTACAATGAGCAGTTCTTC | CASSQRGLSSYNEQFF
TRBJ2-3 | many | TRBV18 | TRBD1 | TGTGCCAGCTCACCTGGGACAGGGGGTACAGATACGCAGTATTTT | CASSPGTGGTDTQYF
TRBJ2-7 | many | TRBV14 | NA | TGTGCCAGCAGCCGAGGCTACGAGCAGTACTTC | CASSRGYEQYF
TRBJ2-5 | many | TRBV28 | TRBD1 | TGTGCCAGCAGTTTGGGGACAGGCGCTGGGGAGGAGACCCAGTACTTC | CASSLGTGAGEETQYF
TRBJ2-1 | many | TRBV11-3 | NA | TGTGCCAGCAGCTTGACTAGGTCCAATGAGCAGTTCTTC | CASSLTRSNEQFF
TRBJ1-1 | many | TRBV11-3 | NA | TGTGCCAGCAGCTTATACGGGGGTGAAACTGAAGCTTTCTTT | CASSLYGGETEAFF
TRBJ1-2 | many | TRBV30 | NA | TGTGCCTGGAGTTCCTCGACAGCGACGGCCTATGGCTACACCTTC | CAWSSSTATAYGYTF
TRBJ2-7 | many | TRBV7-8 | NA | TGTGCCAGCAGCGACGGGGTTTTCCCCCACGAGCAGTACTTC | CASSDGVFPHEQYF
TRBJ2-7 | NA | TRBV9 | TRBD2 | TGTGCCAGCAGCGTAGGCTCTAGCGGGGTGTACGAGCAGTACTTC | CASSVGSSGVYEQYF
TRBJ2-4 | NA | TRBV2 | TRBD2 | TGTGCCAGCAGTGGGGGGGGGATTCTAGCCAAAAACATTCAGTACTTC | CASSGGGILAKNIQYF
TRBJ2-5 | many | TRBV30 | NA | TGTGCGTGCAGGGGGGTTCGGGAGACCCAGTACTTC | CACRGVRETQYF
TRBJ2-7 | many | TRBV5-1 | NA | TGCGCCAGCAGCACTTCGTCCGGGGTCCGGAGCGACGAGCAGTACTTC | CASSTSSGVRSDEQYF
TRBJ2-7 | NA | TRBV7-9 | TRBD1 | TGTGCCAGCAGCTTGCCTGACAGGGGGCTCTACGAGCAGTACTTC | CASSLPDRGLYEQYF
TRBJ2-2 | many | TRBV5-1 | TRBD1 | TGCGCCAGCAGCGTCGGGTCAGGGGGCTCCGGCGGGGAGCTGTTTTTT | CASSVGSGGSGGELFF
TRBJ2-1 | many | TRBV18 | TRBD2 | TGTGCCAGCTCACCTGGACTAGCGGCCTACAATGAGCAGTTCTTC | CASSPGLAAYNEQFF
TRBJ1-1 | many | TRBV5-1 | NA | TGCGCCAGCAGATTGACCAGGAACACTGAAGCTTTCTTT | CASRLTRNTEAFF
TRBJ2-1 | many | TRBV4-1 | TRBD2 | TGCGCCAGCAGCCGCAGCGGGGGGCTATACAATGAGCAGTTCTTC | CASSRSGGLYNEQFF
TRBJ2-7 | many | TRBV7-6 | NA | TGTGCCAGCAGCTCTGACAGGGAGGCCTACGAGCAGTACTTC | CASSSDREAYEQYF
TRBJ2-7 | many | TRBV27 | TRBD2 | TGTGCCAGCAGTCCCGGCCGGACTAGCGGCTCCTACGAGCAGTACTTC | CASSPGRTSGSYEQYF
TRBJ2-1 | many | TRBV5-1 | TRBD2 | TGCGCCAGCAGCTTAAGCGGGAGTTACTACAATGAGCAGTTCTTC | CASSLSGSYYNEQFF